The next 27 T cell receptor beta chains were all read from a single sample in a study of CD8+ T cells in alopecia areata. The authors extracted RNA and reverse transcribed it into cDNA as the sequencing template. Repertoires were generated with immunoSEQ multiplex PCR, while TCRdb's copy carries only in-frame clones and drops some. The sample records roughly 180,000 clones, 45% to 75% being singletons. Treatment denoted: oral pan-JAK inhibitor, 5-10 mg twice daily. Sequencing used CD4+ T cells sorted from blood, obtained at week 4, from a patient treated with tofacitinib. These receptors all stem from a human donor with alopecia areata.

This chain links TRBV4-1 with TRBJ2-7; possible D gene TRBD1, 7 bases. Germline V gene lookup returns CDR1 MGHRA and CDR2 YSYEKL. CDR3 length equals 19 residues. V was pared by 1 base and J by 0 bases, with 22 bases between. The DNA of the CDR3 is TGCGCCAGCAGCCAAGGGATAAGGTGGCGGGACAGACCCTCCTACGAGCAGTACTTC. It is translated as CASSQGIRWRDRPSYEQYF.

CDR3 amino acids: CASSSFPDTQYF. The CDR3 DNA is TGTGCCAGCAGCTCTTTCCCAGATACGCAGTATTTT. The gene calls are TRBV11-2 and TRBJ2-3; no firm D call. Germline V lookup: CDR1 SGHAT, CDR2 FQNNGV. The CDR3 contains 12 residues. The V and J ends lost 4 bases and 4 bases respectively, with 6 bases between them.

The rearrangement uses TRBV30 and TRBJ2-5; 12 bases are shared with TRBD2. The V gene end was trimmed by 2 bases and the J gene end by 5 bases; junction bases not matched to a gene: 6. From germline, CDR1 is GTSNPN and CDR2 SVGIG (reference sequence). This CDR3 contains 15 residues. CDR3 nucleotide sequence: TGTGCCTGGAGTCTAGCGGGGGGGCCCGGGGAGACCCAGTACTTC. This encodes CAWSLAGGPGETQYF.

This clone was observed a handful of times. The rearrangement joins TRBV29-1 to TRBJ2-7, with D possibly being TRBD1 (6 bases). With 8 bases removed from V and 1 base from J, the gap between germline ends came to 12 bases. The germline V gene has CDR1 SQVTM and CDR2 ANQGSEA. The CDR3 consists of 12 residues. The CDR3 protein is CSFTGQSYEQYF. The CDR3 DNA reads TGCAGCTTTACCGGACAGTCCTACGAGCAGTACTTC.

The chain is built from TRBV4-2 and TRBJ1-3; 7 nucleotides match TRBD1. From germline, CDR1 is LGHNA and CDR2 YNFKEQ. J gave up 4 bases and V 0 bases, and 6 bases lay outside the gene matches. This CDR3 comprises 16 residues. This chain's CDR3 is CASSQDRGGYGNTIYF. In DNA form, the CDR3 reads TGTGCCAGCAGCCAAGATCGAGGGGGCTACGGAAACACCATATATTTT.

J is TRBJ1-2 and V is TRBV5-4; D is unresolved. V gave up 0 bases and J gave up 4 bases, with 13 bases separating them. Germline values: CDR1 SGHNT, CDR2 YYREEE (reference sequence). This CDR3 is 15 amino acids long. DNA of the CDR3: TGTGCCAGCAGCTTGGCGCGGAATCTCCCCTATGGCTACACCTTC. Protein product: CASSLARNLPYGYTF.

This clone was counted at least ten times. The chain joins TRBV7-8 to TRBJ2-3, with D perhaps given as TRBD1 or TRBD2 (5 bases each). Germline V gives CDR1 SGHVS, CDR2 FQNEAQ. CDR3 length equals 13 residues. Deletions cut 5 bases from V and 5 bases from J, with 11 bases between. The CDR3 region is CASSQAGGDTQYF. The CDR3 region has the DNA TGTGCCAGCAGCCAAGCTGGGGGAGATACGCAGTATTTT.

The J gene is TRBJ1-5, the V gene TRBV28; 9 nucleotides align to TRBD1. V gave up 3 bases and J gave up 9 bases; unmatched junction bases: 9. Germline assignment: CDR1 MDHEN and CDR2 SYDVKM. This CDR3 has 15 residues. The CDR3 reads CASSLVDRGRWPQHF. CDR3 DNA: TGTGCCAGCAGTTTGGTTGACAGGGGGAGGTGGCCCCAGCATTTT.

The chain has TRBV29-1 and TRBJ2-5; 9 bases match TRBD1. The trim removed 4 bases at V and 5 bases at J, leaving 2 bases unmatched. The CDR3 spans 12 residues. CDR1 SQVTM and CDR2 ANQGSEA come from the germline V gene. CDR3 sequence reads: CSVVGTGETQYF. The CDR3 nucleotides read TGCAGCGTTGTCGGGACAGGGGAGACCCAGTACTTC. The complete variable domain, with remaining parts taken from reference TRBV29-1 and TRBJ2-5, reads SAVISQKPSRDICQRGTSLTIQCQVDSQVTMMFWYRQQPGQSLTLIATANQGSEATYESGFVIDKFPISRPNLTFSTLTVSNMSPEDSSIYLCSVVGTGETQYFGPGTRLLVL.

The chain recombines TRBV9 with TRBJ2-1; 7 positions match TRBD2. V shed 6 bases, J shed 6 bases, and the junction held 18 bases outside the gene matches. Germline CDR1 SGDLS, CDR2 YYNGEE. The CDR3 consists of 17 residues. DNA of the CDR3: TGTGCCAGCATCCCCCGCCTACCGGGGGGTCAGGTCAATGAGCAGTTCTTC. Amino acids: CASIPRLPGGQVNEQFF.

Only a few counts were recorded for this clone. The chain combines TRBV15 with TRBJ2-5, with 8 positions matching TRBD2. This CDR3 is built from 14 residues. Germline CDR1 LNHNV, CDR2 YYDKDF (reference sequence). V trimming: 3 bases; J trimming: 5 bases; junction bases outside the gene matches: 5. The CDR3 sequence: CATSSRGGRETQYF. The DNA for the CDR3 is TGTGCCACCAGCAGCCGCGGGGGGCGGGAGACCCAGTACTTC.

This clone was counted between two and nine times. V and J are TRBV5-6 and TRBJ1-2; 7 nucleotides agree with TRBD1. The CDR3 is 14 residues long. The ends lost 0 bases at V and 4 bases at J; junction bases unmatched: 3. CDR1 is SGHDT, CDR2 YYEEEE, per germline. The CDR3 sequence: CASSLDRGGYGYTF. The DNA of the CDR3 is TGTGCCAGCAGCTTGGACAGGGGAGGCTATGGCTACACCTTC.

The chain links TRBV4-1 to TRBJ1-5, with TRBD1 identical over 7 bases. J gave up 4 bases and V 3 bases, and 6 bases lay outside the gene matches. This CDR3 spans 15 amino acids. Looked up from germline, CDR1 is MGHRA and CDR2 is YSYEKL. As DNA, the CDR3 is TGCGCCAGCAGCCATTACGACAGGGAAAATCAGCCCCAGCATTTT. Its translation: CASSHYDRENQPQHF.

The J gene is TRBJ1-5, the V gene TRBV5-1, with D possibly being TRBD1 (5 bases). V lost 5 bases and J 2 bases, leaving 11 bases between the germline ends. Germline CDR1 is SGHRS and CDR2 is YFSETQ. CDR3 size: 14 residues. The CDR3: CASRAGLGNQPQHF. The CDR3 nucleotides are TGCGCCAGCAGGGCAGGGTTGGGCAATCAGCCCCAGCATTTT.

This clone was found a few times. This sequence joins TRBV2 and TRBJ2-5, with TRBD1 matching 9 bases. J gave up 2 bases and V 8 bases, and 6 bases lay outside the gene matches. CDR1 and CDR2 (germline): SNHLY, FYNNEI. CDR3 length: 14 amino acids. The CDR3 sequence: CASRGQGPQETQYF. CDR3 nucleotide sequence: TGTGCCAGCCGGGGACAGGGACCTCAAGAGACCCAGTACTTC.

The chain links TRBV29-1 to TRBJ1-1; D remains ambiguous. V was clipped by 7 bases and J by 4 bases, with 22 bases between them. The CDR3 is 15 amino acids. The germline V gene encodes CDR1 SQVTM and CDR2 ANQGSEA. The CDR3: CSGGWSMGSATEAFF. For the CDR3, the DNA is TGCAGCGGTGGCTGGAGCATGGGGAGCGCCACTGAAGCTTTCTTT.

This chain joins TRBV9 and TRBJ1-1; D unresolved. The V end was cut by 6 bases, the J end by 2 bases, with 5 bases between. Germline CDR1 and CDR2: SGDLS and YYNGEE. The CDR3 contains 11 residues. This chain's CDR3 is CASKGNTEAFF. In nucleotides, the CDR3 is TGTGCCAGCAAAGGAAACACTGAAGCTTTCTTT.

The chain is built from TRBV29-1 and TRBJ2-1; D could derive from TRBD1 or TRBD2 (5 bases each). Germline V gene data show CDR1 as SQVTM and CDR2 as ANQGSEA. V was pared by 5 bases and J by 10 bases, with 18 bases between. The CDR3 contains 13 residues. In DNA, the CDR3 is TGCAGCGTTTCAGCCTCGGGGACCAGGGAGCAGTTCTTC. It codes for CSVSASGTREQFF.

The rearrangement uses TRBV4-1 and TRBJ1-1; TRBD1 might be the D (5 bases). In germline, CDR1 is MGHRA, CDR2 YSYEKL. This CDR3 spans 15 amino acids. Trimming stripped 1 base from V and 1 base from J, with 10 bases between. CDR3 coding DNA: TGCGCCAGCAGCCAAGGGCAGGGAGCGAACACTGAAGCTTTCTTT. It yields the protein CASSQGQGANTEAFF.

The count of this clone is one. The chain uses TRBV9 and TRBJ1-1; TRBD1 matches 9 bases. Germline-derived CDR1 and CDR2 are SGDLS and YYNGEE. V lost 2 bases and J lost 7; bases outside the gene matches: 6. This CDR3 has 14 amino acids. The CDR3 here is CASSVGQGMGEAFF. CDR3 DNA sequence: TGTGCCAGCAGCGTGGGACAGGGCATGGGTGAAGCTTTCTTT.

V usage is TRBV29-1 and J usage is TRBJ2-1, with TRBD2 matching 10 bases. This CDR3 contains 16 residues. With V trimmed by 6 bases and J by 6 bases, 14 bases remained unmatched. Germline V CDR1 and CDR2: SQVTM, ANQGSEA. The CDR3 DNA reads as TGCAGCGTGGACAAAGCGGGGGGGCCGTTAAGCAATGAGCAGTTCTTC. This gives the protein CSVDKAGGPLSNEQFF.

This clone was picked up a small number of times. This chain links TRBV2 with TRBJ2-7; no clear D. Germline V gene sequence: CDR1 SNHLY, CDR2 FYNNEI. The CDR3 is made up of 16 amino acids. Trimming removed 0 bases at V and 2 bases at J, with 14 bases between. The CDR3: CASSEAPVGLPYEQYF. DNA for the CDR3: TGTGCCAGCAGTGAAGCGCCGGTAGGGCTACCCTACGAGCAGTACTTC.

The chain has TRBV27 and TRBJ2-3; 8 bases are shared with TRBD2. J lost 5 bases, V lost 2 bases, and 15 bases had no gene match. Germline CDR1 reads MNHEY; CDR2 reads SMNVEV (reference sequence). The CDR3 extends over 18 amino acids. The CDR3 coding sequence is TGTGCCAGCAGTTTAAGGGGCTGGGTAGCGGGGCAGGGAGATACGCAGTATTTT. Translated: CASSLRGWVAGQGDTQYF.

The V and J genes are TRBV4-1 and TRBJ1-1, with 10 positions matching TRBD1. There are 15 residues in the CDR3. From germline, CDR1 is MGHRA and CDR2 YSYEKL. The ends lost 0 bases at V and 5 bases at J; junction bases unmatched: 3. CDR3 in DNA: TGCGCCAGCAGCCAAGAAAGGGGACAGGGGACTGAAGCTTTCTTT. Translating gives CASSQERGQGTEAFF.

This clone was picked up one time. V is TRBV4-3 and J is TRBJ2-5; 11 nucleotides align to TRBD2. Trimming removed 0 bases from V and 4 bases from J; junction bases left unmatched: 13. The V gene's germline CDR1 is LGHNA and CDR2 YSLEER. This CDR3 region has 19 residues. Here the CDR3 reads CASSQEGVSGGAFGETQYF. In DNA, the CDR3 is TGCGCCAGCAGCCAAGAAGGGGTTAGCGGGGGGGCCTTCGGAGAGACCCAGTACTTC.

The V call is TRBV7-2, the J call TRBJ2-1; 8 bases align to TRBD1. The germline V gene has CDR1 SGHTA and CDR2 FQGNSA. V lost 0 bases, J lost 15 bases, and 7 bases stayed unmatched. The CDR3 is 13 amino acids. The CDR3, as DNA: TGTGCCAGCAGCTTAGCCTCCGGGACAGGAGCGTTCTTC. Encoded protein: CASSLASGTGAFF. Using reference TRBV7-2 and TRBJ2-1 for the parts outside the CDR3, the full variable domain is GAGVSQSPSNKVTEKGKDVELRCDPISGHTALYWYRQSLGQGLEFLIYFQGNSAPDKSGLPSDRFSAERTGGSVSTLTIQRTQQEDSAVYLCASSLASGTGAFFGPGTRLTVL.

The rearrangement links TRBV29-1 to TRBJ1-1; D is uncertain. Germline V gene sequence: CDR1 SQVTM, CDR2 ANQGSEA. The CDR3 length is 15 residues. V gave up 7 bases and J gave up 0 bases, with 18 bases separating them. The CDR3 sequence is CSASGLSGLNTEAFF. The CDR3 region has the DNA TGCAGCGCTAGCGGGTTGTCTGGGTTGAACACTGAAGCTTTCTTT.